Sequencing of this TCR beta chain was carried out in a study of blood T cell repertoires in COVID-19. Study as a whole: In each case, the material was cDNA or gDNA derived from T cells, B-cell-depleted T cells, or PBMCs.

Germline V gene sequence: CDR1 MNHEY, CDR2 SVGAGI. V lost 2 bases and J lost 8, with 10 bases in between. This CDR3 is 13 amino acids long. TCRdb's copy holds only in-frame clones and misses some; the assay was immunoSEQ multiplex PCR. This repertoire shows approximately 330,000 clones, 65% to 90% found once; its top ten account for approximately 4%. The sequenced material came from PBMCs or T cells enriched from blood (not recorded which). The V call is TRBV6-5, the J call TRBJ2-4, with TRBD2 as a possible D gene (5 bases). The sequence derives from a woman aged 40 to 50 with acute COVID-19. The CDR3 region has the DNA TGTGCCAGCAGTTACCAGGACGGGGACATTCAGTACTTC. This gives the protein CASSYQDGDIQYF.